The next 24 T cell receptor beta chains were all read from a single sample in a study of blood T cell repertoires in COVID-19. Clones were read by immunoSEQ multiplex PCR, and TCRdb kept only the in-frame ones, dropping some. Among fewer than 250,000 clones listed, around 84% were seen once. Specimen: peripheral blood. The receptor source for this set is a man aged 60-69 years with acute or convalescent COVID-19.

The genes are TRBV5-6 and TRBJ2-7, with 11 bases fitting TRBD1. Trimming took 4 bases from V and 2 from J; bases not matched to a gene: 5. The CDR3 is made up of 15 amino acids. Germline loops: CDR1 SGHDT, CDR2 YYEEEE. The CDR3 DNA follows: TGTGCCAGCAGCGGAGGACAGGGGGCGGCCTACGAGCAGTACTTC. Translating gives CASSGGQGAAYEQYF.

The chain has TRBV5-4 and TRBJ1-6; 8 positions agree with TRBD1. Germline V gene data show CDR1 as SGHNT and CDR2 as YYREEE (reference sequence). CDR3 length: 19 residues. The J segment lost 0 bases and the V segment lost 0 bases, leaving 8 bases of the junction unmatched. In DNA, the CDR3 is TGTGCCAGCAGCTTGGCTCTGACAGGGGACTCCTCCTATAATTCACCCCTCCACTTT. This encodes CASSLALTGDSSYNSPLHF.

This sequence joins TRBV28 and TRBJ1-6; TRBD1 matches at 8 bases. V shed 6 bases and J 8 bases; nucleotides not matched to a gene: 6. The CDR3 extends over 14 amino acids. Germline V CDR1 and CDR2: MDHEN, SYDVKM. For the CDR3, the DNA is TGTGCCAGCAGCCCAGGGGGCGGCGATTCACCCCTCCACTTT. Its protein product is CASSPGGGDSPLHF.

J is TRBJ2-1 and V is TRBV2; 15 bases align to TRBD2. Germline V lookup: CDR1 SNHLY, CDR2 FYNNEI. There are 17 residues in the CDR3. After removal of 5 bases from V and 9 bases from J, the junction contained 11 bases not matched to a gene. Here the CDR3 reads CASSRTSGGAVMGEQFF. The CDR3 DNA reads TGTGCCAGCAGTCGGACTAGCGGGGGGGCGGTCATGGGTGAGCAGTTCTTC.

The chain recombines TRBV11-2 with TRBJ1-2; D may be TRBD1 (6 bases). Germline CDR1 reads SGHAT; CDR2 reads FQNNGV. Trimming left V 5 bases short and J 3 bases short, with 16 bases between. The CDR3 has 15 amino acids. The CDR3, as DNA: TGTGCCAGCAGCCGAGACAGGTTCGGATACTATGGCTACACCTTC. Its protein product is CASSRDRFGYYGYTF.

The CDR3 here is CASSLLQGHGYTF. CDR3 bases: TGTGCCAGCAGCTTGTTACAGGGCCATGGCTACACCTTC. The chain combines TRBV5-6 with TRBJ1-2; the D gene is possibly TRBD1 (6 bases). Germline V gives CDR1 SGHDT, CDR2 YYEEEE. The CDR3 runs to 13 residues. The V end was cut by 1 base, the J end by 6 bases, with 10 bases between.

J is TRBJ2-4 and V is TRBV19; a possible D gene is TRBD1 (5 bases). Germline V gene data show CDR1 as LNHDA and CDR2 as SQIVND (reference sequence). V dropped 0 bases and J dropped 0 bases, with 12 bases sitting between them. The CDR3 loop spans 17 amino acids. CDR3 protein: CASSIDDRNLAKNIQYF. The CDR3 DNA is TGTGCCAGTAGTATAGATGACAGAAATCTAGCCAAAAACATTCAGTACTTC.

This clone was recorded a few times. This sequence joins TRBV19 and TRBJ2-1, with D possibly being TRBD1 (6 bases). V lost 9 bases to trimming and J lost 6 bases, with 18 bases between them. The CDR3 covers 14 residues. CDR1 is LNHDA, CDR2 SQIVND, per germline (reference sequence). The CDR3 sequence is CASKVQRGGNEQFF. The DNA of the CDR3 is TGTGCCAGCAAGGTGCAACGAGGGGGCAATGAGCAGTTCTTC.

CDR3 nucleotide sequence: TGTGCCATCAAAAGCGGGGACCTCCTCTACAATGAGCAGTTCTTC. Residues: CAIKSGDLLYNEQFF. The chain carries TRBV10-3 and TRBJ2-1; 7 nucleotides align to TRBD2. V lost 7 bases and J lost 3; bases outside the gene matches: 9. Germline CDR1 ENHRY, CDR2 SYGVKD. This CDR3 comprises 15 residues.

The chain is built from TRBV20-1 and TRBJ1-5; TRBD1 agrees at 11 bases. The ends lost 6 bases at V and 1 base at J; junction bases unmatched: 8. Germline CDR1 reads DFQATT; CDR2 reads SNEGSKA (reference sequence). The CDR3 has 16 residues. CDR3 amino acids: CSASGQGARSNQPQHF. CDR3 DNA: TGCAGTGCGAGTGGACAGGGGGCGAGGAGCAATCAGCCCCAGCATTTT.

This clone was seen only once. The CDR3 loop reads CASSQADSPAKNIQYF. For the CDR3, the DNA is TGCGCCAGCAGCCAAGCGGACAGCCCAGCCAAAAACATTCAGTACTTC. The chain joins TRBV4-1 to TRBJ2-4; tentatively, D is TRBD1 (6 bases). CDR3 length equals 16 residues. V lost 1 base to trimming and J lost 0 bases, with 10 bases between them. The germline gives CDR1 MGHRA, CDR2 YSYEKL.

This sequence joins TRBV9 and TRBJ2-7; the match to TRBD1 covers 7 bases. The CDR3 sequence is 18 residues long. CDR1 is SGDLS, CDR2 YYNGEE, per germline. V trimming: 0 bases; J trimming: 6 bases; junction bases outside the gene matches: 18. As DNA, the CDR3 is TGTGCCAGCAGCGTAGCTATAGATCCGGACAGGTCCAGGGGCGAGCAGTACTTC. Translated: CASSVAIDPDRSRGEQYF. Looking up the rest from reference TRBV9 and TRBJ2-7 gives the full variable domain: DSGVTQTPKHLITATGQRVTLRCSPRSGDLSVYWYQQSLDQGLQFLIQYYNGEERAKGNILERFSAQQFPDLHSELNLSSLELGDSALYFCASSVAIDPDRSRGEQYFGPGTRLTVT.

The rearrangement links TRBV7-3 to TRBJ2-2; weak D call: TRBD1 (5 bases). V lost 2 bases to trimming and J lost 2 bases, with 9 bases between them. Germline assignment: CDR1 SGHTA and CDR2 FQGTGA. CDR3 length: 15 residues. This chain's CDR3 is CASSLGQGNTGELFF. CDR3 nucleotides: TGTGCCAGCAGCTTAGGTCAGGGCAACACCGGGGAGCTGTTTTTT.

The chain recombines TRBV6-5 with TRBJ1-1; 8 nucleotides align to TRBD1. This CDR3 spans 13 amino acids. Germline V gene lookup returns CDR1 MNHEY and CDR2 SVGAGI. V trimming: 6 bases; J trimming: 4 bases; junction bases outside the gene matches: 4. This CDR3 reads CASRTTGVTEAFF. In DNA form, the CDR3 reads TGTGCCAGCAGAACGACAGGGGTCACTGAAGCTTTCTTT.

About this clone: This specimen includes other DNA sequences encoding the same CDR3. The chain combines TRBV19 with TRBJ2-5, with 7 nucleotides matching TRBD1. The germline CDR1 and CDR2 sequences are LNHDA and SQIVND (reference sequence). The CDR3 sequence is 14 residues long. V lost 5 bases, J lost 2 bases, and 5 bases stayed unmatched. Here the CDR3 DNA reads TGTGCCAGTAGTCTACAGGGGCCTCAAGAGACCCAGTACTTC. It is translated as CASSLQGPQETQYF.

V gene TRBV19 combines with J gene TRBJ1-1, with D possibly TRBD1 on 5 matching bases. The CDR3 totals 16 residues. With 3 bases removed from V and 5 bases from J, the gap between germline ends came to 19 bases. Germline CDR1 and CDR2: LNHDA and SQIVND (reference sequence). CDR3 residues: CASSMGYTGGGTEAFF. The CDR3 bases are TGTGCCAGTAGTATGGGGTACACAGGTGGAGGGACTGAAGCTTTCTTT.

V and J are TRBV13 and TRBJ2-2, with 7 bases that match TRBD2. CDR1 is PRHDT, CDR2 FYEKMQ, per germline (reference sequence). The junction had 4 bases not matched to a gene; V was cut back by 5 bases and J by 4 bases. The CDR3 totals 14 residues. The CDR3 reads CASSPREPTGELFF. As DNA, the CDR3 is TGTGCCAGCAGCCCGCGGGAGCCCACCGGGGAGCTGTTTTTT. Filled out from reference TRBV13 and TRBJ2-2, the complete variable domain reads AAGVIQSPRHLIKEKRETATLKCYPIPRHDTVYWYQQGPGQDPQFLISFYEKMQSDKGSIPDRFSAQQFSDYHSELNMSSLELGDSALYFCASSPREPTGELFFGEGSRLTVL.

This chain connects TRBV23-1 to TRBJ1-1, with 7 bases aligning to TRBD1. TRBV23-1 is classed as an ORF, of uncertain function. The CDR3 is 15 residues long. The J segment lost 1 base and the V segment lost 4 bases, leaving 6 bases of the junction unmatched. In nucleotides, the CDR3 is TGCGCCAGCAGTCGACCCGGGACAGAGAACACTGAAGCTTTCTTT. Translated: CASSRPGTENTEAFF.

This chain joins TRBV4-1 and TRBJ1-2; 7 bases fit TRBD1. Germline V gene data show CDR1 as MGHRA and CDR2 as YSYEKL. Trimming at V came to 4 bases and at J to 2 bases, leaving 7 bases not matched to a gene. The CDR3 runs 15 residues. As DNA, the CDR3 is TGCGCCAGCAGCCTCGGCCCGACAGGGAACTATGGCTACACCTTC. Translating gives CASSLGPTGNYGYTF.

The chain employs TRBV11-2 and TRBJ1-4, with 9 nucleotides matching TRBD1. The junction had 5 bases not matched to a gene; V was cut back by 2 bases and J by 4 bases. Germline loops: CDR1 SGHAT, CDR2 FQNNGV. The CDR3 contains 16 residues. The CDR3 spells CASSLRQGVVNEKLFF. CDR3 nucleotide sequence: TGTGCCAGCAGCTTAAGACAGGGGGTCGTTAATGAAAAACTGTTTTTT.

This chain connects TRBV5-6 to TRBJ1-2; D is unclear. Germline V CDR1 and CDR2: SGHDT, YYEEEE. This CDR3 has 15 amino acids. Trimming shortened V by 1 base and J by 6 bases, and 16 bases separated the two germline ends. The CDR3 protein is CASSLILKSQDGYTF. CDR3 bases: TGTGCCAGCAGCTTGATACTGAAATCCCAGGATGGCTACACCTTC.

The chain carries TRBV7-8 and TRBJ1-4, with D tentatively TRBD1 (6 bases). The V end was cut by 2 bases, the J end by 4 bases, with 8 bases between. The CDR3 is 14 residues long. CDR1 and CDR2 (germline): SGHVS, FQNEAQ. The chain's CDR3 is CASSLQGINEKLFF. DNA for the CDR3: TGTGCCAGCAGCTTACAGGGGATTAATGAAAAACTGTTTTTT.

V and J are TRBV7-2 and TRBJ1-4; tentatively, D is TRBD1 (5 bases). The CDR3 extends over 16 amino acids. Germline V gives CDR1 SGHTA, CDR2 FQGNSA. Trimming shortened V by 8 bases and J by 8 bases, and 24 bases separated the two germline ends. The DNA of the CDR3 is TGTGCCAGCGGGGCAGGCTTACGGCAGGGTGGGGAAAAACTGTTTTTT. Its translation is CASGAGLRQGGEKLFF.

The chain combines TRBV3-1 (or the pseudogene TRBV3-2) with TRBJ2-5, with 8 bases matching TRBD1. V shed 3 bases, J shed 7 bases, and the junction held 7 bases outside the gene matches. Looked up from germline, CDR1 is LGHDT and CDR2 is YNNKEL (reference sequence). The CDR3 consists of 14 residues. CDR3 coding DNA: TGTGCCAGCAGCCACGGACAGGGAAGGGGGACCCAGTACTTC. Translating it yields CASSHGQGRGTQYF.